The sequence of this T cell receptor beta chain was determined in a study of metastatic and nonmetastatic thyroid tumors. About the study: The authors compared repertoires across blood and tumor or nodule tissue from malignant and benign thyroid patients.

The V end lost 1 base, the J end lost 9 bases, and 19 bases lay between the germline ends. The CDR3 covers 16 residues. Looked up from germline, CDR1 is SGHAT and CDR2 is FQNNGV. Thyroid surgery was performed in patients who had received no treatment beforehand. This clone is judged medium-sized. Its antigen is undetermined. Original processing notes: Clinicopathological groups supplied CDR3 differences that were used to build a distant-metastasis classifier for papillary thyroid cancer. Through MiXCR, TCRdb re-clonotyped the PCR reads. TCRdb assigned the V and J calls; the authors' analysis was not used. This sample has over 15,000 clones, with 23% found just once. Overall study results and limits: Patients with malignant thyroid tumors reportedly had significantly higher TCR beta diversity than those with benign nodules, in blood and tumor.

J is TRBJ2-1 and V is TRBV11-2; possibly TRBD2 for D (6 bases). Sequencing was carried out using tumor tissue. The sequence derives from a female donor with papillary thyroid cancer or a benign thyroid nodule (not recorded which). Some clones in this sample may be carry-over from other donors' samples. In DNA, the CDR3 is TGTGCCAGCAGCTTAGGATCGGGAGTCGGGGGTAGTGAGCAGTTCTTC. This codes for CASSLGSGVGGSEQFF.